The subject of this entry is one T cell receptor beta chain. Its cognate antigen is unknown. This record comes from a study of cytomegalovirus exposure and HLA in healthy donors. Overall study findings and caveats: Presence/absence results assume similar sequencing depth per donor, which may not hold.

The primer mix had 60 Vbeta and 13 Jbeta primers. Sequencing used immunoSEQ multiplex PCR; TCRdb keeps in-frame clones, though not all of them. The sample contains tens of thousands of clones, about three quarters of which appear only once. The CDR3 consists of 12 residues. Deletions cut 8 bases from V and 1 base from J, with 8 bases between. In germline, CDR1 is KGHSH, CDR2 LQKENI. The source is a male donor in good health and CMV-seropositive. Material for sequencing was PBMCs. The chain carries TRBV18 and TRBJ2-5, with D possibly TRBD2 on 5 matching bases. CDR3 DNA sequence: TGTGCCAGCCAGCGGACCCAAGAGACCCAGTACTTC. This encodes CASQRTQETQYF.